One sample yielded the 24 T cell receptor beta chains listed below, sequenced in a study of Graves' ophthalmopathy and Graves' hyperthyroidism. CDR3 regions of TCR beta were amplified from RNA transcripts. The first-round RT-PCR employed HTBI primers together with the Qiagen OneStep RT-PCR kit. A multiplex PCR was then performed as the second round. TCRdb used MiXCR to reprocess the multiplex PCR reads, holding one entry per CDR3 protein. Altogether hundreds of thousands of distinct CDR3 sequences are present, approximately 21% being singletons, with the ten largest covering more than 5.5%. Sequencing input: peripheral blood. Source of these receptors: a woman aged 18-29 years with stable Graves' hyperthyroidism. Some clones in this sample may be carry-over from other donors' samples.

This clonotype was observed a few times. The chain uses TRBV4-1 and TRBJ1-1, with TRBD1 as a possible D gene (5 bases). The ends were cut back, 6 bases at V and 0 bases at J, with 11 bases in the middle. The CDR3 covers 14 residues. Germline V CDR1 and CDR2: MGHRA, YSYEKL. CDR3 loop: CASRGAGMNTEAFF. The CDR3 nucleotides read TGCGCCAGCAGAGGGGCAGGAATGAACACTGAAGCTTTCTTT.

This chain connects TRBV20-1 to TRBJ2-7; D is perhaps TRBD2 (6 bases). The CDR3 consists of 13 residues. The ends were cut back, 4 bases at V and 3 bases at J, with 13 bases in the middle. The germline gives CDR1 DFQATT, CDR2 SNEGSKA (reference sequence). The CDR3 is CSAKAGLDYEQYF. In nucleotides, the CDR3 is TGCAGTGCTAAGGCGGGGTTGGACTACGAGCAGTACTTC.

This clonotype was found many times. The V and J genes are TRBV29-1 and TRBJ2-7; the D gene could be TRBD1 or TRBD2 (5 bases each). This CDR3 has 11 amino acids. Germline V gives CDR1 SQVTM, CDR2 ANQGSEA. The V gene lost 3 bases and the J gene lost 5 bases, with 8 bases spanning the gap. The CDR3 nucleotides are TGCAGCGTTGACAGGGACCACGAGCAGTACTTC. This gives the protein CSVDRDHEQYF.

This clonotype came up many times. The J gene is TRBJ1-5, the V gene TRBV15; 7 bases line up with TRBD1. With V trimmed by 11 bases and J by 4 bases, 8 bases remained unmatched. The germline V gene encodes CDR1 LNHNV and CDR2 YYDKDF (reference sequence). The CDR3 is 13 amino acids. The chain's CDR3 is CAASDRANQPQHF. As DNA, the CDR3 is TGTGCCGCGTCAGACAGGGCTAATCAGCCCCAGCATTTT.

The rearrangement uses TRBV19 and TRBJ1-1, with 11 bases aligning to TRBD1. This CDR3 is 20 amino acids long. The germline CDR1 and CDR2 sequences are LNHDA and SQIVND (reference sequence). V dropped 5 bases and J dropped 0; count of bases not matched to a gene: 17. The CDR3 here is CASSSRTGGVRRWVNTEAFF. In nucleotides, the CDR3 is TGTGCCAGTAGTTCAAGGACAGGGGGCGTAAGAAGGTGGGTGAACACTGAAGCTTTCTTT.

This clonotype was detected many times. The V gene is TRBV4-1, the J gene TRBJ1-2; TRBD1 is a possible D gene (6 bases). Trimming took 3 bases from V and 8 from J, leaving 16 bases between them. This CDR3 comprises 14 residues. Germline assignment: CDR1 MGHRA and CDR2 YSYEKL. This CDR3 reads CASSQERTGLGYTF. The CDR3 region has the DNA TGCGCCAGCAGCCAGGAGCGAACAGGGCTGGGCTACACCTTC.

This clonotype showed up just once. V gene TRBV10-3 combines with J gene TRBJ2-7; TRBD2 agrees at 12 bases. The V gene end was trimmed by 10 bases and the J gene end by 5 bases; junction bases not matched to a gene: 15. Germline V gives CDR1 ENHRY, CDR2 SYGVKD. The CDR3 is made up of 16 amino acids. CDR3 DNA sequence: TGTGCCACCCCGGCCCCGACTAGCGGGAGTGTCGACGAGCAGTACTTC. Its protein is CATPAPTSGSVDEQYF.

The chain is built from TRBV28 and TRBJ2-2; 12 nucleotides match TRBD1. V dropped 5 bases and J dropped 5; count of bases not matched to a gene: 9. The length of the CDR3 is 17 residues. From germline, CDR1 is MDHEN and CDR2 SYDVKM. The DNA for the CDR3 is TGTGCCAGCAGTGTAGGGACAGGGGGCGCGTATACCGGGGAGCTGTTTTTT. Its translation: CASSVGTGGAYTGELFF.

The chain has TRBV24-1 and TRBJ2-7; TRBD1 matches 8 bases. The germline gives CDR1 KGHDR, CDR2 SFDVKD. V shed 4 bases, J shed 3 bases, and the junction held 7 bases outside the gene matches. The CDR3 sequence is 15 residues long. DNA for the CDR3: TGTGCCACCAGTGACACCGGGACAGGCATCTACGAGCAGTACTTC. It yields the protein CATSDTGTGIYEQYF.

The sample holds many counts of this clonotype. The gene calls are TRBV28 and TRBJ2-7; possible D gene TRBD2, 6 bases. The V end lost 5 bases, the J end lost 3 bases, and 14 bases lay between the germline ends. CDR1 and CDR2 (germline): MDHEN, SYDVKM. This CDR3 comprises 14 residues. The CDR3 protein is CASSPTGRFYEQYF. The DNA for the CDR3 is TGTGCCAGCAGTCCGACCGGGAGATTCTACGAGCAGTACTTC.

This clonotype was counted many times. This chain connects TRBV6-1 to TRBJ1-2, with no clear D. Trimming cost V 0 bases and J 7 bases, with 6 bases left between them. There are 12 residues in the CDR3. CDR1 and CDR2 from the germline V gene are MNHNS and SASEGT. DNA of the CDR3: TGTGCCAGCAGTGAAGCTGGAGGTGGCTACACCTTC. Protein: CASSEAGGGYTF.

This clonotype has ten or more counts. The chain recombines TRBV5-5 with TRBJ1-2; weak D call: TRBD1 (5 bases). Germline assignment: CDR1 SGHKS and CDR2 YYEKEE (reference sequence). This CDR3 has 14 residues. Trimming pared 6 bases from V and 2 bases from J, leaving 14 bases between. The CDR3 protein is CASMTGAGNYGYTF. The CDR3 DNA is TGTGCCAGCATGACCGGGGCAGGGAACTATGGCTACACCTTC.

The chain is built from TRBV12-3 or TRBV12-4 and TRBJ1-6; D unresolved. Between the trimmed V and J ends, which lost 6 bases and 0 bases, there was a span of 12 bases. The CDR3 spans 16 residues. CDR3 in amino acids: CASRGGSGSYNSPLHF. In nucleotides, the CDR3 is TGTGCCAGCAGAGGTGGTTCGGGCTCCTATAATTCACCCCTCCACTTT.

This clonotype has ten or more counts. This chain joins TRBV7-3 and TRBJ2-7; TRBD2 is a possible D gene (6 bases). This CDR3 comprises 16 residues. CDR1 and CDR2 from the germline V gene are SGHTA and FQGTGA. Trimming pared 5 bases from V and 0 bases from J, leaving 17 bases between. The CDR3, as DNA: TGTGCCAGCAGCCTCGATGGAGGGGCAAGCTCCTACGAGCAGTACTTC. Translation: CASSLDGGASSYEQYF.

This clonotype was counted at least ten times. The chain joins TRBV11-2 to TRBJ2-2; unclear D gene. The CDR3 length is 16 residues. The germline V gene encodes CDR1 SGHAT and CDR2 FQNNGV. The V end lost 3 bases, the J end lost 0 bases, and 11 bases lay between the germline ends. The CDR3 DNA is TGTGCCAGCAGCTTTGGTGCCACCTCGAACACCGGGGAGCTGTTTTTT. This codes for CASSFGATSNTGELFF.

In this sample, this clonotype turned up many times. This chain uses TRBV9 with TRBJ1-6, with TRBD1 as a possible D gene (6 bases). With 4 bases removed from V and 6 bases from J, the gap between germline ends came to 14 bases. This CDR3 is 15 amino acids long. The V gene's germline CDR1 is SGDLS and CDR2 YYNGEE. For the CDR3, the DNA is TGTGCCAGCAGCCAAGGACAGACCTTTAATTCACCCCTCCACTTT. Translation gives CASSQGQTFNSPLHF.

This clonotype was counted many times. The rearrangement links TRBV11-1 to TRBJ1-5, with a weak D call TRBD1 (6 bases). V lost 3 bases and J lost 5, with 8 bases in between. This CDR3 is 13 amino acids long. CDR1 and CDR2 from the germline V gene are SGHAT and FQDESV (reference sequence). In nucleotides, the CDR3 is TGTGCCAGCAGCTTCAACAGGGATCAGCCCCAGCATTTT. Its protein is CASSFNRDQPQHF.

This clonotype showed up many times. The rearrangement joins TRBV7-2 to TRBJ1-2, with 7 nucleotides matching TRBD1. Germline CDR1 and CDR2: SGHTA and FQGNSA. The CDR3 covers 15 residues. Germline trimming cut 0 bases from V and 4 bases from J; bases unmatched to any gene: 5. The CDR3 sequence is CASSLATDRLYGYTF. DNA of the CDR3: TGTGCCAGCAGCTTAGCGACGGACAGGCTCTATGGCTACACCTTC.

The sample holds many counts of this clonotype. The rearrangement uses TRBV7-9 and TRBJ1-1; 7 bases fit TRBD1. V dropped 4 bases and J dropped 4; count of bases not matched to a gene: 6. Germline values: CDR1 SEHNR, CDR2 FQNEAQ (reference sequence). CDR3 length: 14 amino acids. Here the CDR3 DNA reads TGTGCCAGCAGCTACCTTAAGGGGGCCACTGAAGCTTTCTTT. This gives the protein CASSYLKGATEAFF.

In its sample, this clonotype was seen many times. The gene calls are TRBV28 and TRBJ2-2; 8 nucleotides align to TRBD2. V shed 2 bases and J 7 bases; nucleotides not matched to a gene: 6. CDR3 length: 15 residues. Germline CDR1 is MDHEN and CDR2 is SYDVKM. In DNA form, the CDR3 reads TGTGCCAGCAGTTTAGGGCTAGCGGGCGGCGGGGAGCTGTTTTTT. Translation gives CASSLGLAGGGELFF.

The chain has TRBV2 and TRBJ2-6; maybe TRBD2 (5 bases). CDR1 is SNHLY, CDR2 FYNNEI, per germline. Trimming removed 0 bases at V and 2 bases at J, with 8 bases between. This CDR3 comprises 16 residues. The CDR3 DNA sequence: TGTGCCAGCAGTGAAGCGCGAGGGACTGGGGCCAACGTCCTGACTTTC. Translation: CASSEARGTGANVLTF.

This clonotype was observed at least ten times. CDR3 protein: CAWRKETQYF. The CDR3 nucleotides read TGTGCCTGGAGGAAAGAGACCCAGTACTTC. The V call is TRBV30, the J call TRBJ2-5; unclear D gene. Trimming pared 3 bases from V and 3 bases from J, leaving 2 bases between. Germline CDR1 is GTSNPN and CDR2 is SVGIG (reference sequence). This CDR3 has 10 residues.

This clonotype was detected many times. The chain joins TRBV30 to TRBJ1-1, with D tentatively TRBD1 (6 bases). The germline gives CDR1 GTSNPN, CDR2 SVGIG (reference sequence). The V end was cut by 3 bases, the J end by 11 bases, with 19 bases between. The CDR3 has 13 amino acids. The CDR3 loop is CAWRMYSGGDAFF. CDR3 nucleotide sequence: TGTGCCTGGAGAATGTACAGTGGGGGCGACGCTTTCTTT.

This clonotype has just one count. This sequence joins TRBV28 and TRBJ1-1; 8 positions agree with TRBD1. CDR3 length: 14 amino acids. V lost 5 bases to trimming and J lost 7 bases; unmatched junction nucleotides: 9. Germline V gene sequence: CDR1 MDHEN, CDR2 SYDVKM. CDR3 loop: CASSPASGGDEAFF. CDR3 nucleotide sequence: TGTGCCAGCAGTCCTGCCTCAGGGGGCGATGAAGCTTTCTTT.